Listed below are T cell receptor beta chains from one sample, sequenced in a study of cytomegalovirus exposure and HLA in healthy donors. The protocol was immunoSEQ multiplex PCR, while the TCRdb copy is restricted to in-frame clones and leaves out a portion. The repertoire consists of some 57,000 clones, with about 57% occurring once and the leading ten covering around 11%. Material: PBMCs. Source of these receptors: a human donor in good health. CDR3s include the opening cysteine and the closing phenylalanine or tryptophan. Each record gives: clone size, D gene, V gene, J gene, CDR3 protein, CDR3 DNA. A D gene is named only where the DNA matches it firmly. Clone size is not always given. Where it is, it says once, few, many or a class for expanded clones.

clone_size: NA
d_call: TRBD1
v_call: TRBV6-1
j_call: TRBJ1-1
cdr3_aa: CASSARQGPYTEAFF
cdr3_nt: TGTGCCAGCAGTGCCAGACAGGGACCGTACACTGAAGCTTTCTTT

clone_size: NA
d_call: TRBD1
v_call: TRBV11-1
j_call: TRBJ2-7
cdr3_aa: CASSLGGQRYEQYF
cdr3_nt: TGTGCCAGCAGCTTAGGGGGACAGCGCTACGAGCAGTACTTC

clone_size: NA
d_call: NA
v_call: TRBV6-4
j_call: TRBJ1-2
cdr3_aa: CASSDLPGGSSHHGYTF
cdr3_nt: TGTGCCAGCAGTGACCTCCCCGGGGGATCATCGCACCATGGCTACACCTTC

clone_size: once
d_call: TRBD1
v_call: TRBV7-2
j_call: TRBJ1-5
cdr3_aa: CASSPGGLRVNQPQHF
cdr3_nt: TGTGCCAGCAGCCCAGGGGGCTTGAGGGTCAATCAGCCCCAGCATTTT

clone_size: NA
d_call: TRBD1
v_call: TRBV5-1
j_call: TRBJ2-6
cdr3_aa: CASSLAGTGLSSGANVLTF
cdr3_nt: TGCGCCAGCAGCTTGGCGGGGACAGGCTTAAGCTCTGGGGCCAACGTCCTGACTTTC

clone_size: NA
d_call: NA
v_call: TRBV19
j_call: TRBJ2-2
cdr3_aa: CASPEANYRAPGELFF
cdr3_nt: TGTGCCAGTCCCGAGGCAAACTACAGGGCTCCCGGGGAGCTGTTTTTT

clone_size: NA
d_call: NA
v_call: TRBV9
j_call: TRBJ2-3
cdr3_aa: CASSVRGGTTDTQYF
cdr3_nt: TGTGCCAGCAGCGTGAGAGGAGGTACCACAGATACGCAGTATTTT

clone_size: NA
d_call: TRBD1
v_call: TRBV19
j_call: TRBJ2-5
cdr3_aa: CASSGQGTGQETQYF
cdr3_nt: TGTGCCAGTAGTGGACAGGGTACAGGCCAAGAGACCCAGTACTTC

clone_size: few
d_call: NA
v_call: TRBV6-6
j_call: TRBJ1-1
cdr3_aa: CASSVNRDTEAFF
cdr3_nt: TGTGCCAGCAGTGTGAACAGGGACACTGAAGCTTTCTTT

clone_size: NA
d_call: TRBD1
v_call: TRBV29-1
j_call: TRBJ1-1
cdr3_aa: CSVAGAGGEAFF
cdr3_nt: TGCAGCGTTGCCGGGGCAGGGGGCGAAGCTTTCTTT

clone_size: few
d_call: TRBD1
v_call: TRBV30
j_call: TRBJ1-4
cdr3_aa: CAWSKRQGDEKLFF
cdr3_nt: TGTGCCTGGAGTAAACGACAGGGTGATGAAAAACTGTTTTTT

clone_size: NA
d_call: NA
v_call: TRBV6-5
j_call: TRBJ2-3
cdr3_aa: CASSYTSGVSTDTQYF
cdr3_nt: TGTGCCAGCAGTTACACCTCGGGGGTCTCCACAGATACGCAGTATTTT

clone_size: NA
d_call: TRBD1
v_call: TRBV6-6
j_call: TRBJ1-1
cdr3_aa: CASSSWDRGPRTAFF
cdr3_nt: TGTGCCAGCAGTTCCTGGGACAGGGGCCCTCGTACGGCTTTCTTT

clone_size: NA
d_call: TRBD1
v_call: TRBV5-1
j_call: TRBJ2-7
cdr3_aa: CASSLYLRRTGISYEQYF
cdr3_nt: TGCGCCAGCAGCTTGTACCTTCGGAGGACAGGGATTAGCTACGAGCAGTACTTC

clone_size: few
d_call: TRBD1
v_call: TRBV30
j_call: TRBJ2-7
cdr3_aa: CAWSQGVSYEQYF
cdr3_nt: TGTGCCTGGAGCCAGGGGGTCTCCTACGAGCAGTACTTC

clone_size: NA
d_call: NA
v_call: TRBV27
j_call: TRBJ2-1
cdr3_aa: CASRGPGFGFYNEQFF
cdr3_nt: TGTGCCAGCAGGGGTCCCGGGTTTGGTTTCTACAATGAGCAGTTCTTC

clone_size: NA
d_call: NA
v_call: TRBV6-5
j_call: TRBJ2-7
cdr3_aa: CASSYSHGSYEQYF
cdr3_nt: TGTGCCAGCAGTTACTCCCACGGCTCCTACGAGCAGTACTTC

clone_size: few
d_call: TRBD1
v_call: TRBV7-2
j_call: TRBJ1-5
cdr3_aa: CASSGQVAQPQHF
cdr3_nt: TGTGCCAGCAGCGGACAGGTGGCTCAGCCCCAGCATTTT

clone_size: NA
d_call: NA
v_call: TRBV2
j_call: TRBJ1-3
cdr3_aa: CASGRRGSGNTIYF
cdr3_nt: TGTGCCAGCGGGCGCCGGGGCTCTGGAAACACCATATATTTT

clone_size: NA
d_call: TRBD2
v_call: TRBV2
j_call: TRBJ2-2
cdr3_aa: CASSELGRDTGELFF
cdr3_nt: TGTGCCAGCAGTGAATTAGGGAGGGACACCGGGGAGCTGTTTTTT

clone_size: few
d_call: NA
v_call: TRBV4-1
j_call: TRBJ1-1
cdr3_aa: CASSQPGSDRFTEAFF
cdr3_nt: TGCGCCAGCAGCCAACCCGGATCCGACAGATTCACTGAAGCTTTCTTT

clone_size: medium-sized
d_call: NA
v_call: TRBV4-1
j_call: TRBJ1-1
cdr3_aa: CASSQGWVANTEAFF
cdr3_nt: TGCGCCAGCAGCCAAGGGTGGGTAGCGAACACTGAAGCTTTCTTT

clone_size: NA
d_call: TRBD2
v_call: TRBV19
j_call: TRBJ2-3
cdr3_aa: CASSIPGGGTDTQYF
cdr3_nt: TGTGCCAGTAGTATACCCGGGGGGGGCACAGATACGCAGTATTTT

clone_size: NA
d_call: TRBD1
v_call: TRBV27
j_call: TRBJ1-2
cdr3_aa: CASSPTGSTGYPF
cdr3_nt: TGTGCCAGCAGTCCGACAGGGAGTACTGGCTACCCCTTC

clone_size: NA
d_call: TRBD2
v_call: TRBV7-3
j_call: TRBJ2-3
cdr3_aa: CASRPGLADTDTQYF
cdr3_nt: TGTGCCAGCAGGCCGGGACTAGCCGACACAGATACGCAGTATTTT

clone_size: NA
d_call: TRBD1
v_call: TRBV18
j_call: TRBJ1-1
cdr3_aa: CASSPQDRDVGAEAFF
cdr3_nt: TGTGCCAGCTCACCCCAAGACAGGGACGTGGGGGCTGAAGCTTTCTTT

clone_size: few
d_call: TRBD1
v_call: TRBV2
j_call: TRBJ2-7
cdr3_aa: CASMTQGVEQYF
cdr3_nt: TGTGCCAGCATGACACAGGGGGTCGAGCAGTACTTC

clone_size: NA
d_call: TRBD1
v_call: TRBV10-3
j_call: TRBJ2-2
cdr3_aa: CAISGRTGGGTGELFF
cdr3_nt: TGTGCCATCAGTGGACGGACAGGGGGCGGCACCGGGGAGCTGTTTTTT

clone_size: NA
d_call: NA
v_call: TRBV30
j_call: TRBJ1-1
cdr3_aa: CAWSSISPNTEAFF
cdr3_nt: TGTGCCTGGAGTTCAATTAGTCCCAACACTGAAGCTTTCTTT

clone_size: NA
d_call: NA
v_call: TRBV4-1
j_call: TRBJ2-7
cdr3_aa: CASSQVHTSYEQYF
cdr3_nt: TGCGCCAGCAGCCAAGTACATACCTCCTACGAGCAGTACTTC

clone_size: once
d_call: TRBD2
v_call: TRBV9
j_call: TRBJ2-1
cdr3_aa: CASSVGAGVYNEQFF
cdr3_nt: TGTGCCAGCAGCGTAGGGGCGGGGGTCTACAATGAGCAGTTCTTC

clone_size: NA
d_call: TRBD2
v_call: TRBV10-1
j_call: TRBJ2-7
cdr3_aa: CASSESRTSGDEQYF
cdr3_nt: TGCGCCAGCAGTGAGTCACGGACTAGCGGGGACGAGCAGTACTTC

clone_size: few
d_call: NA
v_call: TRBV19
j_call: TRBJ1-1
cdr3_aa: CASSLKRAEAFF
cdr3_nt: TGTGCCAGTAGCTTAAAGAGGGCTGAAGCTTTCTTT

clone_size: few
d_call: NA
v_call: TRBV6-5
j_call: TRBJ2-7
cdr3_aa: CATQRGHYEQYF
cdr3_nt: TGTGCCACCCAAAGGGGTCATTACGAGCAGTACTTC

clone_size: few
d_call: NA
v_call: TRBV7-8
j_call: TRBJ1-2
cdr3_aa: CASSSPRGARGYTF
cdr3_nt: TGTGCCAGCAGCTCCCCCAGGGGAGCTCGGGGCTACACCTTC

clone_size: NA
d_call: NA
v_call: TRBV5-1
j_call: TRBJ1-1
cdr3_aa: CASSVRQDPNTEAFF
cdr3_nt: TGCGCCAGCAGCGTACGACAGGACCCGAACACTGAAGCTTTCTTT

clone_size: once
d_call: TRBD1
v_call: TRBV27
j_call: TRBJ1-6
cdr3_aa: CASSSVTGGLSYNSPLHF
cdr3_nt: TGTGCCAGCAGTTCGGTCACAGGGGGTCTCTCCTATAATTCACCCCTCCACTTT

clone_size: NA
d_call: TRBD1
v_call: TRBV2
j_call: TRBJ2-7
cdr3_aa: CTSSEGTVPSYEQYF
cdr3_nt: TGTACCAGCAGTGAGGGGACAGTTCCCTCCTACGAGCAGTACTTC

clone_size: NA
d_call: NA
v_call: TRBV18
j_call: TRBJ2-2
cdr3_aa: CASSPPGINTGELFF
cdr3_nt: TGTGCCAGCTCACCTCCGGGAATAAACACCGGGGAGCTGTTTTTT

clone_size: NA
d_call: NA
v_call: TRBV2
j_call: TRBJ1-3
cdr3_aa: CASSRTGNTIYF
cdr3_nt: TGTGCCAGCAGTCGTACAGGAAACACCATATATTTT

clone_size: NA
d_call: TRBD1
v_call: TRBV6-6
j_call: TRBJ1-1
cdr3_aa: CASSLQGRTEAFF
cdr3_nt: TGTGCCAGCAGTTTACAGGGGAGAACTGAAGCTTTCTTT

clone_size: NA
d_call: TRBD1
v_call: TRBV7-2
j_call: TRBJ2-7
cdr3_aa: CASSKGQDYEQYF
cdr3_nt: TGTGCCAGCAGTAAGGGACAGGACTACGAGCAGTACTTC

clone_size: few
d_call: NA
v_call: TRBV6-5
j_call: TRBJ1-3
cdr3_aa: CASSSDGSGNTIYF
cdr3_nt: TGTGCCAGCTCTTCCGACGGGTCTGGAAACACCATATATTTT

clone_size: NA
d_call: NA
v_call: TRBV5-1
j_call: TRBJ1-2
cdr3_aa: CASSLDSGHSYGYTF
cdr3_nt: TGCGCCAGCAGCTTGGACTCAGGCCATTCCTATGGCTACACCTTC

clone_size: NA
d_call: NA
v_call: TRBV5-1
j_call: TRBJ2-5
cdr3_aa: CASSLTQVQETQYF
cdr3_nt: TGCGCCAGCAGCTTGACCCAGGTACAAGAGACCCAGTACTTC

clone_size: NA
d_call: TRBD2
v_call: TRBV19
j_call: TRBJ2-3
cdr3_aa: CASRDSGGGDTQYF
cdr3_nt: TGTGCCAGTAGGGATAGCGGGGGCGGAGATACGCAGTATTTT

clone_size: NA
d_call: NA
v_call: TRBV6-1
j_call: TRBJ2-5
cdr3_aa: CASRGLQETQYF
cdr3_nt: TGTGCCAGCAGGGGACTTCAAGAGACCCAGTACTTC

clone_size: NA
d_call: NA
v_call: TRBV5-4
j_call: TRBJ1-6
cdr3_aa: CASSSRGSGNSPLHF
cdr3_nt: TGTGCCAGCAGCTCGCGGGGGTCGGGGAATTCACCCCTCCACTTT